This T cell receptor beta chain emerged from a study of cytomegalovirus exposure and HLA in healthy donors. Germline lookup yields CDR1 LNHDA and CDR2 SQIVND (reference sequence). There are 13 residues in the CDR3. The V and J ends lost 4 bases and 7 bases, in that order; junction bases with no gene match: 3. The study ran its PCR with 60 Vbeta and 13 Jbeta primers. Profiling relied on immunoSEQ multiplex PCR, and the TCRdb table lists in-frame clones only, not all of them. The sample records about 160,000 clones, 65% to 90% being singletons. V usage is TRBV19 and J usage is TRBJ2-1, with TRBD2 identical over 8 bases. This sequence was found in a woman between 18 and 30 years old in good health and CMV-seronegative. Material: PBMCs. The CDR3 DNA follows: TGTGCCAGTAGTACCCAGCGGGGGAATGAGCAGTTCTTC. It translates to CASSTQRGNEQFF.